The present entry profiles one TCR beta chain with its context. Antigen: not known. This sample is part of a study of CD4 T cells in relation to SARS-CoV-2 and coronaviruses. Study findings and constraints: Pre-pandemic and post-infection samples never came from the same donor.

V lost 3 bases, J lost 6 bases, and 6 bases lay in between. The CDR3 length is 12 residues. The germline gives CDR1 MGHRA, CDR2 YSYEKL. The unexposed donors gave CD4+ T cells in 2011-2018, prior to COVID-19. Assay used: immunoSEQ multiplex PCR; TCRdb lists only in-frame clones, some missing. The table records 60,000 or so clones, 94% of them present only once. V and J are TRBV4-1 and TRBJ2-1; D uncertain. This clonotype was sampled from a human donor in good health. What was sequenced was naive CD4+ T cells from PBMCs. Subset noted: naive CD4+ T cells isolated by negative enrichment. CDR3: CASSHIFNEQFF. CDR3 bases: TGCGCCAGCAGCCATATATTCAATGAGCAGTTCTTC.